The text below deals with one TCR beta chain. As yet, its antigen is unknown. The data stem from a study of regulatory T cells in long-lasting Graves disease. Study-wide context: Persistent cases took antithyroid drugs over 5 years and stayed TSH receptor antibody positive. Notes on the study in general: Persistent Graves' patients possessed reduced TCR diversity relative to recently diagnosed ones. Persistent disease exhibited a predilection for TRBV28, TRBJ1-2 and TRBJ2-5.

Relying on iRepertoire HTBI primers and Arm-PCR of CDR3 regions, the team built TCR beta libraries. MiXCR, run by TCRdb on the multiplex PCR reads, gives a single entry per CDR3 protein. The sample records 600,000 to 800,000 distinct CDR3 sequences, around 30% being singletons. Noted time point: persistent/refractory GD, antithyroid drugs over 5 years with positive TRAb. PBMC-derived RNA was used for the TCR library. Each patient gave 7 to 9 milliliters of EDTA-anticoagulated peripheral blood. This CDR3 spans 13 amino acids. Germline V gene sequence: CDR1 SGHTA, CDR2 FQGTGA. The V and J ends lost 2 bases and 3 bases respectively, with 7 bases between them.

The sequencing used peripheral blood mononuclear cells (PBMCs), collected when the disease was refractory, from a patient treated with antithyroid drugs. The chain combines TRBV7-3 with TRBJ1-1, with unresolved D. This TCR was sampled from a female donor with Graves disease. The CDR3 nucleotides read TGTGCCAGCAGCTTAGGGCCAGACACTGAAGCTTTCTTT. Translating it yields CASSLGPDTEAFF.